One sample yielded the 32 T cell receptor beta chains listed below, sequenced in a study of blood T cell repertoires in COVID-19. Using immunoSEQ multiplex PCR, the repertoire was profiled, and TCRdb retains in-frame clones only, with some absent. The sample shows 60,000 to 90,000 clones, approximately 81% of them seen only once. The sample was peripheral blood. The receptor set was obtained from a man between 60 and 70 years old with COVID-19, enrolled during active disease.

The V and J genes are TRBV5-6 and TRBJ1-2, with a tentative D call TRBD1 (5 bases). This CDR3 is 14 amino acids long. V was clipped by 0 bases and J by 2 bases, with 8 bases between them. CDR1 is SGHDT and CDR2 is YYEEEE in the germline V gene. The CDR3 sequence is CASSLVGANYGYTF. Written as DNA, the CDR3 is TGTGCCAGCAGCTTGGTAGGGGCCAACTATGGCTACACCTTC. Based on the CDR3 plus reference TRBV5-6 and TRBJ1-2, the full variable domain is DAGVTQSPTHLIKTRGQQVTLRCSPKSGHDTVSWYQQALGQGPQFIFQYYEEEERQRGNFPDRFSGHQFPNYSSELNVNALLLGDSALYLCASSLVGANYGYTFGSGTRLTVV.

The J gene is TRBJ1-5, the V gene TRBV19, with 7 nucleotides matching TRBD1. Trimming cost V 8 bases and J 6 bases; bases outside gene matches: 10. The CDR3 sequence is 14 residues long. The germline V gene has CDR1 LNHDA and CDR2 SQIVND (reference sequence). The CDR3 coding sequence is TGTGCCAGTCAAACCTCACAGGGGAGTCAGCCCCAGCATTTT. Its translation: CASQTSQGSQPQHF.

The rearrangement links TRBV5-1 to TRBJ1-2; 7 positions match TRBD1. This CDR3 comprises 18 residues. The V gene's germline CDR1 is SGHRS and CDR2 YFSETQ. Germline trimming cut 0 bases from V and 0 bases from J; bases unmatched to any gene: 11. CDR3 nucleotides: TGCGCCAGCAGCTTGGCCCCGGGACAGTACCCGACTAACTATGGCTACACCTTC. Amino acid sequence: CASSLAPGQYPTNYGYTF.

This clone was recorded only once. The chain has TRBV5-4 and TRBJ2-1, with TRBD2 matching 10 bases. The germline gives CDR1 SGHNT, CDR2 YYREEE (reference sequence). V lost 2 bases to trimming and J lost 1 base; unmatched junction nucleotides: 3. This CDR3 has 16 amino acids. CDR3 loop: CASSFSSGSSYNEQFF. CDR3 coding DNA: TGTGCCAGCAGCTTCTCTAGCGGGAGTTCCTACAATGAGCAGTTCTTC.

As concerns this clone: In the same sample, other DNA sequences code for this CDR3. The rearrangement joins TRBV5-1 to TRBJ1-1; D remains unclear. The germline V and J ends were trimmed by 0 bases and 4 bases, with 10 bases remaining between them. The CDR3 has 14 amino acids. Germline lookup yields CDR1 SGHRS and CDR2 YFSETQ. In nucleotides, the CDR3 is TGCGCCAGCAGCTTGGAGGCCGGGATCACTGAAGCTTTCTTT. It codes for CASSLEAGITEAFF.

The chain carries TRBV7-3 and TRBJ2-3; possible D gene TRBD1, 6 bases. Trimming took off 5 bases at V and 11 bases at J, with 14 bases between the two ends. Germline-derived CDR1 and CDR2 are SGHTA and FQGTGA. The CDR3 covers 12 residues. Written as DNA, the CDR3 is TGTGCCAGCAGCCGCCCGACAGGCCAGCAGTATTTT. It codes for CASSRPTGQQYF.

The chain recombines TRBV5-4 with TRBJ2-1; 7 nucleotides agree with TRBD2. Trimming took 0 bases from V and 0 from J; bases not matched to a gene: 3. The length of the CDR3 is 16 residues. Germline values: CDR1 SGHNT, CDR2 YYREEE (reference sequence). The DNA of the CDR3 is TGTGCCAGCAGCTTGGCTGGCGGGGGCTCCTACAATGAGCAGTTCTTC. Its protein product is CASSLAGGGSYNEQFF.

V usage is TRBV7-2 and J usage is TRBJ2-5, with D possibly TRBD1 on 6 matching bases. There are 15 residues in the CDR3. V shed 5 bases and J shed 5 bases, with 18 bases lying between them. Per the germline V gene, CDR1 is SGHTA and CDR2 is FQGNSA. The CDR3 protein is CASSPRRLTGETQYF. CDR3 nucleotides: TGTGCCAGCAGCCCCCGTCGGCTTACAGGGGAGACCCAGTACTTC.

The V call is TRBV3-1 (or the pseudogene TRBV3-2), the J call TRBJ1-1; D not certain. This CDR3 region has 13 residues. Trimming removed 0 bases at V and 11 bases at J, with 13 bases between. The germline V gene has CDR1 LGHDT and CDR2 YNNKEL (reference sequence). The CDR3 is CASSQDRVAWAFF. The CDR3 DNA is TGTGCCAGCAGCCAAGATCGGGTGGCTTGGGCTTTCTTT.

The chain is built from TRBV19 and TRBJ2-1; D perhaps matches TRBD1 (5 bases). Trimming took 5 bases from V and 14 from J, leaving 16 bases between them. Germline values: CDR1 LNHDA, CDR2 SQIVND (reference sequence). The CDR3 is 12 residues long. The CDR3 sequence: CASSSHRYTKFF. CDR3 bases: TGTGCCAGTAGTTCCCACAGGTACACTAAGTTCTTC.

The chain carries TRBV28 and TRBJ2-5; 10 bases agree with TRBD1. The J segment lost 5 bases and the V segment lost 6 bases, leaving 6 bases of the junction unmatched. Germline CDR1 is MDHEN and CDR2 is SYDVKM. The CDR3 has 14 residues. The CDR3 sequence is CASSPADRGETQYF. The CDR3 nucleotides read TGTGCCAGCAGCCCCGCGGACAGGGGGGAGACCCAGTACTTC.

The chain links TRBV5-1 to TRBJ1-5; D is possibly TRBD1 (6 bases). Germline V gene sequence: CDR1 SGHRS, CDR2 YFSETQ. The length of the CDR3 is 15 residues. Deletions cut 3 bases from V and 7 bases from J, with 17 bases between. The CDR3 loop is CASSSEGGAAQPQHF. DNA for the CDR3: TGCGCCAGCAGCTCCGAAGGGGGGGCAGCGCAGCCCCAGCATTTT.

The rearrangement uses TRBV2 and TRBJ2-5; TRBD2 matches 9 bases. Germline assignment: CDR1 SNHLY and CDR2 FYNNEI. J gave up 5 bases and V 5 bases, and 15 bases lay outside the gene matches. This CDR3 has 17 residues. CDR3 DNA: TGTGCCAGCAGTCCCCCGAGGTTAGCGGGAGCATCGGAGACCCAGTACTTC. Encoded protein: CASSPPRLAGASETQYF. The full variable domain, completed using reference TRBV2 and TRBJ2-5, is EPEVTQTPSHQVTQMGQEVILRCVPISNHLYFYWYRQILGQKVEFLVSFYNNEISEKSEIFDDQFSVERPDGSNFTLKIRSTKLEDSAMYFCASSPPRLAGASETQYFGPGTRLLVL.

The genes are TRBV9 and TRBJ1-5; TRBD1 aligns across 11 bases. V lost 4 bases and J lost 1; bases outside the gene matches: 7. CDR1 and CDR2 from the germline V gene are SGDLS and YYNGEE. This CDR3 is 17 amino acids long. For the CDR3, the DNA is TGTGCCAGCAGCATCGGACAGGGGGCTGAGAGCAATCAGCCCCAGCATTTT. Translated: CASSIGQGAESNQPQHF.

The chain has TRBV29-1 and TRBJ1-2, with D unresolved. The germline V gene has CDR1 SQVTM and CDR2 ANQGSEA. This CDR3 has 11 amino acids. V was shortened by 7 bases and J by 14 bases, with 20 bases between the two germline ends. DNA for the CDR3: TGCAGCGCGCTCTACCAAGGACGGAGGACCTTC. Its translation is CSALYQGRRTF.

The V and J genes are TRBV5-4 and TRBJ1-1, with 7 bases fitting TRBD1. With 5 bases clipped from V and 0 bases from J, the junction kept 13 bases outside the gene matches. CDR3 length: 17 residues. In germline, CDR1 is SGHNT, CDR2 YYREEE (reference sequence). The DNA for the CDR3 is TGTGCCAGCAGTACCAACAGGGGCCTACGGTTGAACACTGAAGCTTTCTTT. Translation gives CASSTNRGLRLNTEAFF.

The rearrangement joins TRBV29-1 to TRBJ2-5; 11 nucleotides agree with TRBD2. Per the germline V gene, CDR1 is SQVTM and CDR2 is ANQGSEA. Losses at the gene ends were 2 bases for V and 7 bases for J; bases not matched to a gene: 6. This CDR3 is built from 14 residues. CDR3 amino acids: CSVERVAGGRTQYF. The CDR3 bases are TGCAGCGTTGAAAGGGTAGCGGGAGGGAGGACCCAGTACTTC.

The V and J genes are TRBV7-3 and TRBJ2-3; 9 bases are shared with TRBD2. The CDR3 is 14 residues long. Germline CDR1 SGHTA, CDR2 FQGTGA. J was trimmed by 3 bases and V by 3 bases; bases with no gene match: 1. CDR3 coding DNA: TGTGCCAGCAGCTTGGGACTAGCAACAGATACGCAGTATTTT. Translated, it gives CASSLGLATDTQYF.

This sequence joins TRBV2 and TRBJ2-1, with TRBD1 matching 12 bases. The CDR3 sequence is 21 residues long. V trimming: 3 bases; J trimming: 4 bases; junction bases outside the gene matches: 19. In germline, CDR1 is SNHLY, CDR2 FYNNEI. The DNA of the CDR3 is TGTGCCAGCAGTGAGGAGGTATCAGGGACAGGGGGCCCCCGGGGTTACAATGAGCAGTTCTTC. Residues: CASSEEVSGTGGPRGYNEQFF.

V and J are TRBV30 and TRBJ2-3, with D maybe TRBD1 (6 bases). V shed 0 bases and J shed 7 bases, with 14 bases lying between them. Germline values: CDR1 GTSNPN, CDR2 SVGIG (reference sequence). The CDR3 has 14 amino acids. The CDR3 DNA reads TGTGCCTGGAGTGTACAGGGCCAGGACAATACGCAGTATTTT. Its translation is CAWSVQGQDNTQYF. Full variable domain (missing parts from reference TRBV30 and TRBJ2-3): SQTIHQWPATLVQPVGSPLSLECTVEGTSNPNLYWYRQAAGRGLQLLFYSVGIGQISSEVPQNLSASRPQDRQFILSSKKLLLSDSGFYLCAWSVQGQDNTQYFGPGTRLTVL.

The chain recombines TRBV18 with TRBJ1-5; D possibly corresponds to TRBD1 (6 bases). Germline V gene sequence: CDR1 KGHSH, CDR2 LQKENI. Between the trimmed V and J ends, which lost 6 bases and 3 bases, there was a span of 12 bases. This CDR3 has 14 amino acids. This chain's CDR3 is CASSPRQDNQPQHF. The CDR3 bases are TGTGCCAGCTCTCCCCGACAGGACAATCAGCCCCAGCATTTT.

The chain couples TRBV18 to TRBJ1-2, with D perhaps TRBD1 (5 bases). The length of the CDR3 is 12 residues. Germline CDR1 KGHSH, CDR2 LQKENI. V lost 8 bases to trimming and J lost 8 bases, with 15 bases between them. The CDR3 DNA reads TGTGCCAGCACCCTCCCAGGGAAGGGCTACACCTTC. Translation: CASTLPGKGYTF.

This chain connects TRBV19 to TRBJ2-1; D is unresolved. There are 14 residues in the CDR3. CDR1 is LNHDA, CDR2 SQIVND, per germline (reference sequence). V dropped 1 base and J dropped 6 bases, with 10 bases sitting between them. The CDR3 sequence is CASSIVRPSNEQFF. The CDR3, as DNA: TGTGCCAGTAGTATAGTGCGCCCATCCAATGAGCAGTTCTTC.

The V call is TRBV5-4, the J call TRBJ2-2; 11 nucleotides align to TRBD2. Unmatched junction bases numbered 12, after V lost 0 bases and J lost 2 bases. The CDR3 spans 20 residues. Germline CDR1 reads SGHNT; CDR2 reads YYREEE (reference sequence). The CDR3: CASSLEVVLAGGKNTGELFF. Written as DNA, the CDR3 is TGTGCCAGCAGCTTGGAAGTGGTCCTAGCGGGAGGAAAAAACACCGGGGAGCTGTTTTTT.

This chain connects TRBV5-5 to TRBJ1-5, with 8 nucleotides matching TRBD1. There are 14 residues in the CDR3. The V segment lost 4 bases and the J segment 4 bases; nucleotides outside the gene matches: 4. Germline V gene lookup returns CDR1 SGHKS and CDR2 YYEKEE (reference sequence). CDR3 coding DNA: TGTGCCAGCAGCCATCGGACAGGGAATCAGCCCCAGCATTTT. Translation: CASSHRTGNQPQHF.

The gene calls are TRBV6-5 and TRBJ1-2; D is ambiguous. This CDR3 is 13 amino acids long. Trimming left V 7 bases short and J 7 bases short, with 16 bases between. Germline V gives CDR1 MNHEY, CDR2 SVGAGI. The CDR3 reads CASTSRFGVGYTF. The DNA for the CDR3 is TGTGCCAGCACCTCAAGGTTCGGGGTTGGCTACACCTTC.

About this clone itself: Other DNA sequences in this sample translate to the same CDR3. This chain uses TRBV5-1 with TRBJ1-2; D not resolved. V was pared by 0 bases and J by 2 bases, with 8 bases between. Germline CDR1 and CDR2: SGHRS and YFSETQ. The CDR3 is made up of 14 amino acids. CDR3 amino acids: CASSLGTANYGYTF. CDR3 sequence (DNA): TGCGCCAGCAGCTTGGGAACAGCAAACTATGGCTACACCTTC. The variable domain in full, completed from reference TRBV5-1 and TRBJ1-2, reads KAGVTQTPRYLIKTRGQQVTLSCSPISGHRSVSWYQQTPGQGLQFLFEYFSETQRNKGNFPGRFSGRQFSNSRSEMNVSTLELGDSALYLCASSLGTANYGYTFGSGTRLTVV.

This clone has just a few counts. V gene TRBV24-1 combines with J gene TRBJ2-1; 9 nucleotides match TRBD2. CDR3 length equals 15 residues. Germline CDR1 KGHDR, CDR2 SFDVKD. The ends lost 2 bases at V and 4 bases at J; junction bases unmatched: 2. The CDR3 DNA is TGTGCCACCAGTGATTCGGGACTAGCTTACAATGAGCAGTTCTTC. This translates into CATSDSGLAYNEQFF.

The chain recombines TRBV3-1 (or the pseudogene TRBV3-2) with TRBJ2-7; TRBD2 aligns across 12 bases. Per the germline V gene, CDR1 is LGHDT and CDR2 is YNNKEL (reference sequence). V dropped 5 bases and J dropped 1; count of bases not matched to a gene: 3. The CDR3 totals 15 residues. In DNA form, the CDR3 reads TGTGCCAGCAGCGGGGGGACTAGCGGGTCCTACGAGCAGTACTTC. Amino acid sequence: CASSGGTSGSYEQYF.

The V and J genes are TRBV6-5 and TRBJ1-1, with TRBD1 matching over 9 bases. Germline V lookup: CDR1 MNHEY, CDR2 SVGAGI. Trimming removed 2 bases from V and 5 bases from J; junction bases left unmatched: 6. The CDR3 covers 15 residues. As DNA, the CDR3 is TGTGCCAGCAGTTACCAACAGGGGGCGGGTACTGAAGCTTTCTTT. Its translation: CASSYQQGAGTEAFF.

This sequence joins TRBV11-2 and TRBJ2-1; TRBD2 matches 7 bases. Germline V gives CDR1 SGHAT, CDR2 FQNNGV. V trimming: 3 bases; J trimming: 0 bases; junction bases outside the gene matches: 2. This CDR3 has 15 amino acids. The CDR3 region is CASSLGGSSYNEQFF. The CDR3 nucleotides are TGTGCCAGCAGCTTGGGGGGGAGCTCCTACAATGAGCAGTTCTTC.

The V and J genes are TRBV2 and TRBJ2-7; D not certain. CDR1 SNHLY and CDR2 FYNNEI come from the germline V gene. The CDR3 is 11 amino acids. Between the trimmed V and J ends, which lost 7 bases and 4 bases, there was a span of 8 bases. The CDR3 spells CASNFLYEQYF. In DNA, the CDR3 is TGTGCCAGCAACTTTCTGTACGAGCAGTACTTC.